This TCR beta chain was sequenced for a study of CXCR3-negative and CXCR3-positive naive CD8 T cells. Study findings and constraints: CXCR3-positive naive cells had more hydrophobic TRB CDR3s than CXCR3-negative naive cells. Naive subsets did not differ in surface CD5, and TRB CDR3 properties served to infer TCR strength.

TRB cDNA was prepared as libraries by UMI-labeled 5' RACE. TCRdb processed the 5' RACE reads again and assigns one entry to each CDR3 protein, with no DNA. Recorded for this sample: 70,000 to 100,000 distinct CDR3 sequences. Turning to this clonotype: Its target is unknown.

There are 15 residues in the CDR3. From germline, CDR1 is MNHEY and CDR2 SVGAGI. Phenotypically, naive CD8+ T cells corresponded to CD45RO-CCR7+CD27+CD95-. This TCR derives from a human donor in good health. Some clones in this sample may be carry-over from other donors' samples. V usage is TRBV6-5 and J usage is TRBJ1-1. What was sequenced was naive CXCR3- CD8+ T cells from blood. Noted subset: CD45RO-CCR7+CD27+CD95- naive CD8+ T cells lacking CXCR3 (TNR3-). The CDR3: CASSYSRIMNTEAFF.